This T cell receptor (beta chain) appears in the sequencing data of a study of blood T cell repertoires in COVID-19 (TCRdb year 2020). Study-level background: Collaborator samples came from the United States, Italy and Spain and covered acute and convalescent phases of COVID-19. Samples came from the ongoing ImmuneRACE study (first 160 participants) plus 1,254 subjects from 6 global collaborators. Where available, HLA class I and class II types were taken from metadata supplied by the sample provider and were not determined by assay-based typing. The prospective study material was composed of cDNA or gDNA derived from T cells, B-cell-depleted T cells, or PBMCs. Nearly every sample came with metadata listing a de-identified subject ID, COVID-19 status, age in years and sex. The dataset comprised deeply sampled blood TCRbeta repertoires from subjects exposed to, actively infected with, or recovered from COVID-19. The repertoires were made available in a free public database intended to serve as a resource for research on the immune response to SARS-CoV-2. What the study reported, not specific to this receptor: The amount of clinical and demographic metadata varied by source and participant and was provided uncurated.

TCRbeta CDR3 regions were amplified from genomic DNA using the immunoSEQ Assay, a bias-controlled multiplex PCR. The study's own analysis went as follows. Nucleated cell counts per sample were estimated from amplification of reference gene primers within the assay. Sequence reads were collapsed and filtered to measure the absolute abundance of every unique TCRbeta CDR3 rearrangement. For each sample, productive Simpson clonality was calculated by taking the square root of Simpson's diversity index across productive rearrangements. This is the immuneACCESS table as TCRdb keeps it, with only in-frame sequences that have V and J called. A part of the clones is gone; compared with another copy, unresolved V genes explain less than half, and the rest is unexplained. The DNA was the basis for D and trimming; V, J and clone size are from that table. The sample table lists 190,000 or so clones, 70% to 90% of them with a count of one. The ten top clones hold approximately 0.9% of the sample.

At one collaborating source in Seattle, patients were enrolled during active infection and were followed longitudinally through the course of disease. Whole blood was collected in K2EDTA tubes by collaborating institutions according to the institutions' own protocols. Collaborator samples were shipped for TCRbeta analysis as frozen whole blood, isolated PBMCs, or DNA extracted from either sample type. Inclusive of the bounding cysteine and phenylalanine, the CDR3 is 13 residues long. Left in the record is the CDR3 DNA by itself, 39 bases read in frame from the first base. V loses 6 bases, J loses 6 bases, and the germline ends lie 14 bases apart. As encoded in the germline V gene, CDR1 is MNHEY while CDR2 is SVGAGI. Details on this clone: Its antigen remains unidentified. The input lacks base qualities; no much larger clone sits a single base away.

The sequence links TRBV6-5 to TRBJ2-5, with the D gene not clear enough to name. What was sequenced was peripheral blood. The receptor was isolated from a man aged 55 to 70 with COVID-19, enrolled during active disease. The CDR3 amino acid sequence is: CASRDHSFKTQYF. The DNA sequence reads TGTGCCAGCAGAGACCACAGCTTTAAGACCCAGTACTTC.